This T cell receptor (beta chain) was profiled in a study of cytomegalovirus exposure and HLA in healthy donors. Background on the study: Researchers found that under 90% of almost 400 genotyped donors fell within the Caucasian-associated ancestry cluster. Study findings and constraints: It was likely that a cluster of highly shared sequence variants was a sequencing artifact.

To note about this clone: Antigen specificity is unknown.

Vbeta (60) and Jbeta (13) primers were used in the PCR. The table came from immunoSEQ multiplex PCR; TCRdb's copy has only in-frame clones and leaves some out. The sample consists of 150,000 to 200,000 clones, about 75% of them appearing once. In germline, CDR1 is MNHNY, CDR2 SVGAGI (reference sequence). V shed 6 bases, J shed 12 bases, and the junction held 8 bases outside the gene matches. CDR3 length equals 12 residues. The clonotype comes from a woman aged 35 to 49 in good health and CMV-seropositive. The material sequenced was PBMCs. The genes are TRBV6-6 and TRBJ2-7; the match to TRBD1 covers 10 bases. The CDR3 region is CASRPGQGLSYF. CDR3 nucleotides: TGTGCCAGCAGGCCGGGACAGGGGCTCTCGTACTTC.